One T cell receptor (beta chain) is described in this entry. The antigen is undetermined. The length of the CDR3 is 15 residues. The germline V gene has CDR1 MGHRA and CDR2 YSYEKL. V dropped 1 base and J dropped 3; count of bases not matched to a gene: 6. Data came from immunoSEQ multiplex PCR; TCRdb stores just in-frame clones and leaves some out. Of some 80,000 clones in the sample, 75% to 90% were seen once. The data derive from a study of a mutant IDH1 vaccine in newly diagnosed glioma. Time point given: week 23, last vaccination. It was 300 ug of mutant IDH1 20-mer peptide that made up each vaccine dose, given with topical imiquimod.

Sequencing used PBMCs, obtained from a glioma patient whose treatment included an IDH1 peptide vaccine. The rearrangement joins TRBV4-1 to TRBJ2-7; 7 nucleotides align to TRBD1. This sequence originates from a woman aged 50 to 60 with glioma. The CDR3 sequence is CASSQAGTVNYEQYF. The CDR3 DNA reads as TGCGCCAGCAGCCAAGCTGGGACAGTAAACTACGAGCAGTACTTC.